This T cell receptor beta chain comes out of a study of blood T cell repertoires in COVID-19. As for the study in general: COVID-19 samples collected from the United States, Italy and Spain covered acute and convalescent phases. T cells, B-cell-depleted T cells, or PBMCs supplied cDNA or gDNA.

V shed 4 bases, J shed 6 bases, and the junction held 13 bases outside the gene matches. Germline V gene data show CDR1 as SGHNT and CDR2 as YYREEE (reference sequence). This CDR3 has 16 residues. Original data processing: Amplification of reference gene primers was used by the study to estimate nucleated cell counts. Clones were sequenced by immunoSEQ multiplex PCR, and TCRdb holds only the in-frame ones, with some missing. V and J calls and clone size are copied from that table; D and trimming were computed from the DNA. Among around 80,000 clones listed, over 70% were seen once. Sequenced material: peripheral blood. This clonotype originated in a man aged 50 or older with active or convalescent COVID-19. The chain couples TRBV5-4 to TRBJ2-5, with 9 bases fitting TRBD1. CDR3 DNA: TGTGCCAGCAGCATCGATCCGACAGGGGGAGGGAAGACCCAGTACTTC. Translating it yields CASSIDPTGGGKTQYF. Full variable domain (missing parts from reference TRBV5-4 and TRBJ2-5): ETGVTQSPTHLIKTRGQQVTLRCSSQSGHNTVSWYQQALGQGPQFIFQYYREEENGRGNFPPRFSGLQFPNYSSELNVNALELDDSALYLCASSIDPTGGGKTQYFGPGTRLLVL.